This TCR beta chain emerged from a study of human T cells and chemical hapten exposure. Overall study: Sensitization used 2% DPC on approximately 2 cm by approximately 2 cm upper inner arm skin. Enrolled patients were predominantly female and had alopecia areata, totalis or universalis. Variation in per-sample TCR yields came mainly from small pooled library volume differences.

Regarding time point: patch test 1, 2 weeks after DPC sensitization. The treatment: therapeutic diphenylcyclopropenone sensitization with weekly scalp DPC. TCRdb ran MiXCR on the RACE reads and lists one entry per CDR3 protein. This table holds just under 350,000 distinct CDR3 sequences, 5.5% to 8% found once. This clonotype was observed many times. Its cognate antigen is unknown. Study-wide findings and caveats: The number of TCRs above 1 in 1000 frequency did not change after DPC sensitization.

The specimen comprised whole blood, sampled in connection with sensitization to the hapten diphenylcyclopropenone (DPC). This TCR derives from a woman aged 18-30 years with alopecia areata. Some clones in this sample may be carry-over from other donors' samples.

CDR3 DNA sequence: TGTGCCAGCAGCTTAAGCCCGAACACTGAAGCTTTCTTT. Translating it yields CASSLSPNTEAFF. This chain links TRBV5-6 with TRBJ1-1; D unclear. V gave up 2 bases and J gave up 1 base, with 6 bases separating them. CDR1 is SGHDT, CDR2 YYEEEE, per germline. The length of the CDR3 is 13 residues.